The 2 T cell receptor beta chains below all came from one sample that was sequenced in a study of regulatory T cells in long-lasting Graves disease. Time point denoted: persistent/refractory GD, antithyroid drugs over 5 years with positive TRAb. There was RNA extracted from PBMCs, and the TCR library was made from it. iRepertoire HTBI primers and Arm-PCR of CDR3 regions built TCR beta libraries. TCRdb processed the multiplex PCR reads anew with MiXCR; each CDR3 protein has one entry. This sample has 600,000 to 850,000 distinct CDR3 sequences; about 32% occur once, and the top ten carry 35% to 55%. The material was peripheral blood mononuclear cells (PBMCs), obtained when the disease was refractory, from a patient treated with antithyroid drugs. Receptor source: a female donor with Graves disease.

This chain connects TRBV20-1 to TRBJ1-6; 7 bases map to TRBD1. Germline CDR1 is DFQATT and CDR2 is SNEGSKA (reference sequence). This CDR3 region has 14 residues. Trimming removed 6 bases from V and 8 bases from J; junction bases left unmatched: 10. CDR3 amino acids: CSATDRVRYSPLHF. The CDR3 DNA is TGCAGTGCAACAGACAGGGTTCGGTATTCACCCCTCCACTTT.

This clonotype was counted between two and nine times. V is TRBV7-9 and J is TRBJ2-7; TRBD1 matches 9 bases. Germline V gives CDR1 SEHNR, CDR2 FQNEAQ (reference sequence). The V segment lost 5 bases and the J segment 3 bases; nucleotides outside the gene matches: 11. The CDR3 is 16 amino acids. This CDR3 reads CASSPTRTGDNYEQYF. In nucleotides, the CDR3 is TGTGCCAGCAGCCCGACGCGGACAGGGGACAACTACGAGCAGTACTTC. Complete variable domain (other parts from reference TRBV7-9 and TRBJ2-7): DTGVSQNPRHKITKRGQNVTFRCDPISEHNRLYWYRQTLGQGPEFLTYFQNEAQLEKSRLLSDRFSAERPKGSFSTLEIQRTEQGDSAMYLCASSPTRTGDNYEQYFGPGTRLTVT.